Below, 14 T cell receptor beta chains from the same sample are listed, as sequenced in a study of CD8+ T cells in alopecia areata. Noted treatment: oral pan-JAK inhibitor, 5-10 mg twice daily. Extracted from the samples, RNA was reverse transcribed into cDNA to serve as the sequencing template. Measured with immunoSEQ multiplex PCR; TCRdb has only the in-frame clones, and not every one. The sample holds 150,000 to 200,000 clones; around 50% are singletons and the top ten take over 9.5%. The material was CD8+ T cells sorted from blood, obtained at week 24, from a patient treated with tofacitinib. The receptors stem from a human donor with alopecia areata.

Only a few counts were recorded for this clone. The V gene is TRBV2, the J gene TRBJ2-1; 13 bases align to TRBD2. V dropped 5 bases and J dropped 9; count of bases not matched to a gene: 10. CDR1 and CDR2 (germline): SNHLY, FYNNEI. The CDR3 consists of 16 residues. CDR3 DNA sequence: TGTGCCAGCAGTCCCCCCGGGACTAGCGGGGTCCTTGAGCAGTTCTTC. It codes for CASSPPGTSGVLEQFF.

The table lists this clone with a few counts. The chain joins TRBV29-1 to TRBJ2-1, with 9 bases lining up with TRBD2. J gave up 6 bases and V 4 bases, and 4 bases lay outside the gene matches. Germline V lookup: CDR1 SQVTM, CDR2 ANQGSEA. CDR3 length: 13 residues. The CDR3 DNA follows: TGCAGCGTTGGGACTAGCGACTCCAATGAGCAGTTCTTC. It is translated as CSVGTSDSNEQFF.

The chain has TRBV4-1 and TRBJ2-1; 8 bases line up with TRBD1. Germline trimming cut 4 bases from V and 8 bases from J; bases unmatched to any gene: 7. CDR1 is MGHRA, CDR2 YSYEKL, per germline. There are 14 residues in the CDR3. In nucleotides, the CDR3 is TGCGCCAGCAGCCCGGACAGGGTGGACTATGAGCAGTTCTTC. Amino acids: CASSPDRVDYEQFF.

J is TRBJ2-7 and V is TRBV30; possibly TRBD2 for D (5 bases). V lost 2 bases and J 7 bases, leaving 15 bases between the germline ends. Germline CDR1 and CDR2: GTSNPN and SVGIG (reference sequence). CDR3 length: 13 residues. The CDR3 loop reads CAWSKDSGGEQYF. DNA of the CDR3: TGTGCCTGGAGTAAGGACTCCGGCGGGGAGCAGTACTTC.

The chain is built from TRBV2 and TRBJ1-5, with D unresolved. The CDR3 length is 13 residues. V dropped 7 bases and J dropped 3 bases, with 10 bases sitting between them. From germline, CDR1 is SNHLY and CDR2 FYNNEI. The CDR3 loop reads CASMGFDNQPQHF. In nucleotides, the CDR3 is TGTGCCAGCATGGGATTCGACAATCAGCCCCAGCATTTT.

This clone showed up just a few times. The chain combines TRBV7-9 with TRBJ2-2, with 13 bases that match TRBD2. This CDR3 is built from 18 residues. The V gene end was trimmed by 7 bases and the J gene end by 0 bases; junction bases not matched to a gene: 8. From germline, CDR1 is SEHNR and CDR2 FQNEAQ (reference sequence). CDR3 nucleotides: TGTGCCAGCACGCGACTAGCGGGGGGCCCAACGAACACCGGGGAGCTGTTTTTT. Translated, it gives CASTRLAGGPTNTGELFF.

This clone was counted only a few times. This chain uses TRBV18 with TRBJ1-2; D call uncertain. The CDR3 is 16 residues long. Per germline, CDR1 KGHSH and CDR2 LQKENI. V dropped 1 base and J dropped 6 bases, with 18 bases sitting between them. The CDR3 coding sequence is TGTGCCAGCTCACCACGAATTGGGGAGGTAACGGATGGCTACACCTTC. This translates into CASSPRIGEVTDGYTF.

As DNA, the CDR3 is TGTGCCAGCAGCTTAGAAGGCGGGGTCACAGATACGCAGTATTTT. Protein product: CASSLEGGVTDTQYF. The rearrangement uses TRBV11-2 and TRBJ2-3, with TRBD2 as a possible D gene (6 bases). From germline, CDR1 is SGHAT and CDR2 FQNNGV. Trimming pared 0 bases from V and 2 bases from J, leaving 9 bases between. CDR3 length equals 15 residues. The full variable domain, in which reference TRBV11-2 and TRBJ2-3 provide the parts outside the CDR3, is EAGVAQSPRYKIIEKRQSVAFWCNPISGHATLYWYQQILGQGPKLLIQFQNNGVVDDSQLPKDRFSAERLKGVDSTLKIQPAKLEDSAVYLCASSLEGGVTDTQYFGPGTRLTVL.

This rearrangement joins TRBV29-1 to TRBJ1-2; perhaps TRBD1 as D (6 bases). The CDR3 loop spans 12 amino acids. Trimming removed 7 bases at V and 2 bases at J, with 11 bases between. Germline lookup yields CDR1 SQVTM and CDR2 ANQGSEA. CDR3 coding DNA: TGCAGCGCCCCGGGACAAAACTATGGCTACACCTTC. Translation: CSAPGQNYGYTF. Full variable domain (rest looked up from reference TRBV29-1 and TRBJ1-2): SAVISQKPSRDICQRGTSLTIQCQVDSQVTMMFWYRQQPGQSLTLIATANQGSEATYESGFVIDKFPISRPNLTFSTLTVSNMSPEDSSIYLCSAPGQNYGYTFGSGTRLTVV.

This clone was counted a single time. This chain connects TRBV5-1 to TRBJ2-1; unclear D gene. This CDR3 spans 16 amino acids. Germline CDR1 reads SGHRS; CDR2 reads YFSETQ. V gave up 0 bases and J gave up 2 bases, with 12 bases separating them. CDR3 DNA: TGCGCCAGCAGCTTGGTACCGGGCGGTACCTACAATGAGCAGTTCTTC. It encodes CASSLVPGGTYNEQFF.

V usage is TRBV27 and J usage is TRBJ2-1, with 12 bases that match TRBD2. Germline-derived CDR1 and CDR2 are MNHEY and SMNVEV (reference sequence). With 2 bases clipped from V and 10 bases from J, the junction kept 9 bases outside the gene matches. CDR3 size: 16 residues. The CDR3 coding sequence is TGTGCCAGCAGTTTACAAGGGACTAGCGGGCCTCTGGAGCAGTTCTTC. It is translated as CASSLQGTSGPLEQFF.

This sequence joins TRBV7-9 and TRBJ2-1; 7 nucleotides line up with TRBD2. The ends lost 4 bases at V and 10 bases at J; junction bases unmatched: 1. There are 11 residues in the CDR3. Per germline, CDR1 SEHNR and CDR2 FQNEAQ (reference sequence). Written as DNA, the CDR3 is TGTGCCAGCAGCTACGGGAGGGAGCAGTTCTTC. Protein product: CASSYGREQFF.

The chain links TRBV27 to TRBJ1-1; 8 bases map to TRBD1. Unmatched junction bases numbered 8, after V lost 6 bases and J lost 2 bases. The CDR3 spans 15 residues. Germline values: CDR1 MNHEY, CDR2 SMNVEV (reference sequence). The CDR3 is CASSQRQGTNTEAFF. Written as DNA, the CDR3 is TGTGCCAGCAGCCAAAGACAGGGGACTAACACTGAAGCTTTCTTT.

This clone was observed a handful of times. V is TRBV27 and J is TRBJ1-5; 7 bases match TRBD1. The CDR3 covers 14 residues. The J segment lost 5 bases and the V segment lost 2 bases, leaving 3 bases of the junction unmatched. Per the germline V gene, CDR1 is MNHEY and CDR2 is SMNVEV (reference sequence). The CDR3 DNA reads as TGTGCCAGCAGTTTACAAGGGGGCCATCAGCCCCAGCATTTT. As protein: CASSLQGGHQPQHF.